This T cell receptor (beta chain) was retrieved from a study of T cell responses to AZD1222 COVID-19 vaccine. The CDR3 spans 12 residues. Assay: immunoSEQ multiplex PCR; the TCRdb copy retains only in-frame clones and omits some. Of approximately 83,000 clones detected, 90% to 95% appear once; the ten largest clones hold 4.5% to 5.5%. This clone was seen more than once but under ten times. Its specificity is not known. Points from the study as a whole: Reportedly, nearly half the spike-specific TCRs target unmutated variant regions. Recipients of two AZD1222 doses showed rising Spike-specific TCR breadth and depth. The study identified only a handful of AZD1222 recipients as seropositive at baseline. Females made up more of the donors, who were largely white British, and clonal diversity may have come out too low.

The origin of this receptor is an adult in good health. This rearrangement joins TRBV21-1 to TRBJ1-5. TRBV21-1 is a pseudogene. Sequenced here: peripheral blood, sampled on day 0 of MenACWY control vaccination. The CDR3 coding sequence is TGTGCCAGCTGCAGGGGGGGACGGCTCCGGCATTTT. It codes for CASCRGGRLRHF.